This TCR beta chain was documented in a study of follicular helper T cells after annual influenza vaccination. The CDR3 is 16 residues long. J gave up 0 bases and V 7 bases, and 7 bases lay outside the gene matches. The germline gives CDR1 MNHNY, CDR2 SVGAGI (reference sequence). Time point given: 2014-2015 season, pre-vaccination. Assay: immunoSEQ multiplex PCR; the TCRdb copy retains only in-frame clones and omits some. The table has some 10,000 clones, around four fifths seen once. The specimen was CXCR5+ CD38- circulating T follicular helper cells from blood, collected on the day of influenza vaccination. Indicated subset: circulating Tfh, non-naive CD4+CXCR5+PD-1+ (ICOS+CD38+ or ICOS-CD38-). This clonotype was obtained from an adult who received the influenza vaccine. V gene TRBV6-6 combines with J gene TRBJ2-3; TRBD2 matches at 10 bases. This chain's CDR3 is CASTPTSGKSTDTQYF. In DNA form, the CDR3 reads TGTGCCAGCACCCCTACTAGCGGGAAGAGCACAGATACGCAGTATTTT.